This section outlines one T cell receptor (beta chain) sequence together with its context. Sequence at one end of the junction differs from germline and may be a read error. This PCR relied on a set of 60 Vbeta primers and 13 Jbeta primers. This table comes from immunoSEQ multiplex PCR, and its TCRdb copy is limited to in-frame clones, with some not included. The data show about 140,000 clones, 75% seen once. This entry belongs to a study of cytomegalovirus exposure and HLA in healthy donors. Overall study: As released early, the data held 85 million to 95 million unique TCRs from HLA-typed donors.

The CDR3 extends over 17 amino acids. From germline, CDR1 is LGHNA and CDR2 YNFKEQ. Sequencing used PBMCs. This clonotype originated in a man aged 25-40 years in good health and CMV-seronegative. The chain joins TRBV4-2 to TRBJ2-6; possible D gene TRBD2, 7 bases. CDR3 sequence reads: CASSQDSGGAGANGLTF. CDR3 coding DNA: TGTGCCAGCAGCCAAGACTCGGGGGGCGCTGGGGCCAACGGCCTGACTTTC.